The 17 T cell receptor beta chains below were found in one sample sequenced in a study of T cells in Graves' hyperthyroidism and ophthalmopathy (dated by TCRdb to between 2018 and 2021). The method was multiplex PCR. The run used an Illumina HiSeq 2000. The TCR beta CDR3 regions were amplified from the RNA transcripts. A first-round RT-PCR of the TCR CDR3 used the HTBI primer set with the Qiagen OneStep RT-PCR kit. The raw public reads went through TCRdb reprocessing: fastp at Q25, MiXCR clone calling, in-frame beta chains kept. Under each unique CDR3 protein, matching rows form one entry showing the most common genes and DNA. The sample table contains approximately 690,000 distinct CDR3 sequences; only one count was recorded for approximately 14% of them. Clones ranked in the top ten supply around an eighth of the sample. The sample taken for sequencing was blood. The receptors here all came from a woman aged 45-65 years with Graves' ophthalmopathy.

The chain carries TRBV4-3 and TRBJ2-5, with 13 nucleotides matching TRBD2. Germline lookup yields CDR1 LGHNA and CDR2 YSLEER. CDR3 length: 16 amino acids. After removal of 3 bases from V and 4 bases from J, the junction contained 5 bases not matched to a gene. The CDR3 DNA reads as TGCGCCAGCAGCCATGGGACTAGCGGGACGGGAGAGACCCAGTACTTC. Translated: CASSHGTSGTGETQYF.

The CDR3 here is CASSSLGEGVNSPLHF. CDR3 nucleotides: TGTGCCAGCAGTAGTCTTGGGGAGGGGGTAAATTCACCCCTCCACTTT. The chain uses TRBV28 and TRBJ1-6, with a tentative D call TRBD1 (6 bases). Germline assignment: CDR1 MDHEN and CDR2 SYDVKM. Trimming left V 5 bases short and J 7 bases short, with 18 bases between. The CDR3 is made up of 16 amino acids.

This clonotype was recorded at least ten times. This chain uses TRBV20-1 with TRBJ2-5, with D perhaps TRBD2 (5 bases). The CDR3 is 12 residues long. V dropped 6 bases and J dropped 2 bases, with 10 bases sitting between them. The germline CDR1 and CDR2 sequences are DFQATT and SNEGSKA (reference sequence). The CDR3, as DNA: TGCAGTGCATCGGGAACACAAGAGACCCAGTACTTC. It codes for CSASGTQETQYF.

The rearrangement links TRBV6-1 to TRBJ2-4, with TRBD1 identical over 8 bases. CDR1 is MNHNS, CDR2 SASEGT, per germline. The CDR3 covers 14 residues. V lost 6 bases and J lost 7; bases outside the gene matches: 8. DNA for the CDR3: TGTGCCAGCAGCCCGGGACAGGAGTTCAACATTCAGTACTTC. Translation gives CASSPGQEFNIQYF.

J is TRBJ1-5 and V is TRBV27; D remains unclear. Germline lookup yields CDR1 MNHEY and CDR2 SMNVEV (reference sequence). V lost 4 bases, J lost 3 bases, and 7 bases lay in between. The length of the CDR3 is 13 residues. The CDR3 loop is CASSYWSNQPQHF. In nucleotides, the CDR3 is TGTGCCAGCAGTTACTGGTCCAATCAGCCCCAGCATTTT.

This clonotype has a count of ten or more. V is TRBV28 and J is TRBJ2-1; D may be TRBD1 (5 bases). There are 13 residues in the CDR3. V was clipped by 10 bases and J by 0 bases, with 10 bases between them. Per the germline V gene, CDR1 is MDHEN and CDR2 is SYDVKM. The CDR3 is CATRQSSYNEQFF. In DNA form, the CDR3 reads TGTGCCACTAGACAGAGCTCCTACAATGAGCAGTTCTTC.

There are many counts of this clonotype. The chain recombines TRBV3-1 with TRBJ1-1; D unresolved. Germline V lookup: CDR1 LGHDT, CDR2 YNNKEL (reference sequence). This CDR3 spans 12 amino acids. V lost 1 base and J 5 bases, leaving 5 bases between the germline ends. CDR3 residues: CASSQVATEAFF. CDR3 DNA: TGTGCCAGCAGCCAAGTTGCAACTGAAGCTTTCTTT.

This clonotype was detected many times. J is TRBJ2-1 and V is TRBV6-5; 11 bases align to TRBD2. Losses at the gene ends were 0 bases for V and 9 bases for J; bases not matched to a gene: 10. The CDR3 extends over 17 amino acids. In germline, CDR1 is MNHEY, CDR2 SVGAGI. CDR3 DNA sequence: TGTGCCAGCAGTTACTCCCCACCGGGACTAGCGGACAGTGAGCAGTTCTTC. Protein: CASSYSPPGLADSEQFF.

This clonotype appeared many times. The chain is built from TRBV24-1 and TRBJ1-2, with TRBD1 identical over 7 bases. The CDR3 contains 14 residues. Per germline, CDR1 KGHDR and CDR2 SFDVKD. Trimming removed 5 bases from V and 8 bases from J; junction bases left unmatched: 10. This chain's CDR3 is CATSAADRVGGYTF. CDR3 bases: TGTGCCACCAGTGCCGCCGACAGGGTCGGCGGCTACACCTTC.

V and J are TRBV19 and TRBJ1-5; D is ambiguous. Germline V lookup: CDR1 LNHDA, CDR2 SQIVND (reference sequence). The CDR3 is 14 amino acids. Between the trimmed V and J ends, which lost 1 base and 1 base, there was a span of 5 bases. The CDR3 DNA reads as TGTGCCAGTAGTATAGGGGTAAGCAATCAGCCCCAGCATTTT. Translation: CASSIGVSNQPQHF.

This clonotype appeared a few times. V and J are TRBV28 and TRBJ2-7; D call uncertain. This CDR3 comprises 13 residues. V was cut by 3 bases and J by 6 bases, with 12 bases left in between. CDR1 MDHEN and CDR2 SYDVKM come from the germline V gene. The CDR3 DNA sequence: TGTGCCAGCAGTTTTCGGATATCCCTCGAGCAGTACTTC. It yields the protein CASSFRISLEQYF.

This clonotype turned up a few times. The CDR3 DNA is TGTGCCAGCAGCGGAGGGACAGGGTGGAAGACTGAAGCTTTCTTT. It encodes CASSGGTGWKTEAFF. The rearrangement uses TRBV9 and TRBJ1-1; 9 bases line up with TRBD1. The CDR3 contains 15 residues. V shed 3 bases, J shed 5 bases, and the junction held 8 bases outside the gene matches. Per the germline V gene, CDR1 is SGDLS and CDR2 is YYNGEE.

This clonotype has ten or more counts. V usage is TRBV12-3 or TRBV12-4 and J usage is TRBJ2-4; weak D call: TRBD1 (5 bases). The CDR3 has 15 amino acids. The V end lost 3 bases, the J end lost 3 bases, and 12 bases lay between the germline ends. As DNA, the CDR3 is TGTGCCAGCAGTTTTGTGCTGGGGCACAAAAACATTCAGTACTTC. Translation gives CASSFVLGHKNIQYF.

This clonotype was found many times. The chain recombines TRBV7-2 with TRBJ2-7, with 12 bases identical to TRBD2. The length of the CDR3 is 15 residues. Germline CDR1 and CDR2: SGHTA and FQGNSA. V trimming: 4 bases; J trimming: 7 bases; junction bases outside the gene matches: 8. CDR3 amino acids: CASSSSSGRAVEQYF. DNA of the CDR3: TGTGCCAGCAGCTCTTCTAGCGGGAGGGCGGTTGAGCAGTACTTC.

Concerning this clonotype itself: At one boundary the junction diverges from the germline segment, which might be a read error. The rearrangement uses TRBV15 and TRBJ2-1; a weak D match, TRBD1 (6 bases). The CDR3 totals 15 residues. Germline V gives CDR1 LNHNV, CDR2 YYDKDF (reference sequence). The CDR3: CATSFPDRPYNERFF. CDR3 bases: TGTGCCACCAGCTTCCCAGACAGGCCTTACAATGAGCGGTTCTTC.

This sequence joins TRBV6-2 or TRBV6-3 and TRBJ2-3; TRBD2 matches at 16 bases. V trimming: 2 bases; J trimming: 8 bases; junction bases outside the gene matches: 7. Germline loops: CDR1 MNHEY, CDR2 SVGEGT. CDR3 length equals 17 residues. The CDR3 bases are TGTGCCAGCAGTTACCCGGGACTAGCGGGAGGGCCGTCTACGCAGTATTTT. As protein: CASSYPGLAGGPSTQYF.

The count of this clonotype is one. At one of its ends the junction is not consistent with the germline gene, which may arise from a read error. The gene calls are TRBV9 and TRBJ2-2; tentative D call: TRBD2 (5 bases). From germline, CDR1 is SGDLS and CDR2 YYNGEE. The CDR3 has 15 residues. In DNA, the CDR3 is TGTGCCAGCAGCGTAGTGGCTAGTTTGGCCGGGGAGCCGTTTTTT. Its translation: CASSVVASLAGEPFF.